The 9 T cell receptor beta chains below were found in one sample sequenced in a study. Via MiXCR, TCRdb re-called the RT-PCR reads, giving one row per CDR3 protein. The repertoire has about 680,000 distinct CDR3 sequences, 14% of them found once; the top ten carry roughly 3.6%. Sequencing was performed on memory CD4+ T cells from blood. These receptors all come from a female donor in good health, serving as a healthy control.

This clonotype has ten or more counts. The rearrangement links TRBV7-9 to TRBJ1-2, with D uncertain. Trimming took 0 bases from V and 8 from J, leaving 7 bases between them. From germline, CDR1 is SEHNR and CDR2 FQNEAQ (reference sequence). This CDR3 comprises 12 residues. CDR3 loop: CASSLASSGYTF. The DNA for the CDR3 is TGTGCCAGCAGCTTAGCCTCTTCCGGCTACACCTTC.

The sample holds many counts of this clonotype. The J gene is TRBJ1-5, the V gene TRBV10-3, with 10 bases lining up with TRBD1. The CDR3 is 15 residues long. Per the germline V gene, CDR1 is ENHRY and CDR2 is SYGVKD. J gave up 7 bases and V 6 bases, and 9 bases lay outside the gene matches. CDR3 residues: CAIRSGTGVEQPQHF. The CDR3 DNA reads TGTGCCATCAGGTCCGGGACAGGGGTCGAGCAGCCCCAGCATTTT.

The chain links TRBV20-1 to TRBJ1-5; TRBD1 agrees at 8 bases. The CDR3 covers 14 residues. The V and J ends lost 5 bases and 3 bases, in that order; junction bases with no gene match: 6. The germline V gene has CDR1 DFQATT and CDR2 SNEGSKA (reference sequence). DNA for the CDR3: TGCAGTGCTGGGAAGGGACAGGACAATCAGCCCCAGCATTTT. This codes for CSAGKGQDNQPQHF.

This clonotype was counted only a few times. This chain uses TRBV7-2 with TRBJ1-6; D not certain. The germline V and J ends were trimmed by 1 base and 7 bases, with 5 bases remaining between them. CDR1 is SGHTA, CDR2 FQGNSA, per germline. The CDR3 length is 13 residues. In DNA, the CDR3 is TGTGCCAGCAGCTTAGAGTGGAATTCACCCCTCCACTTT. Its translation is CASSLEWNSPLHF.

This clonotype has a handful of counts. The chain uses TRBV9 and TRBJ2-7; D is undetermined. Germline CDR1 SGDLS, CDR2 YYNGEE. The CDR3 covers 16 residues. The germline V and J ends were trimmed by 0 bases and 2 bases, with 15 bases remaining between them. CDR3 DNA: TGTGCCAGCAGCGTAGGGCAATTCGCGGCGACCTACGAGCAGTACTTC. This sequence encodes CASSVGQFAATYEQYF.

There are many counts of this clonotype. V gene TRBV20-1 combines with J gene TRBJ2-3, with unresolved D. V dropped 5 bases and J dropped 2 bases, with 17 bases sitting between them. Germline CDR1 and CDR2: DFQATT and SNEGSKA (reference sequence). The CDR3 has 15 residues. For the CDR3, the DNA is TGCAGTGCTCTAAGACCGTATCGTCCCACAGATACGCAGTATTTT. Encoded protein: CSALRPYRPTDTQYF.

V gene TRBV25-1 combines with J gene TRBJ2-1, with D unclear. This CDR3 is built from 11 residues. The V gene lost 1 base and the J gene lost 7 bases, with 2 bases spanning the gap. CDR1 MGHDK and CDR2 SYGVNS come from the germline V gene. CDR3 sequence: CASSEWNEQFF. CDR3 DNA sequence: TGTGCCAGCAGTGAATGGAATGAGCAGTTCTTC.

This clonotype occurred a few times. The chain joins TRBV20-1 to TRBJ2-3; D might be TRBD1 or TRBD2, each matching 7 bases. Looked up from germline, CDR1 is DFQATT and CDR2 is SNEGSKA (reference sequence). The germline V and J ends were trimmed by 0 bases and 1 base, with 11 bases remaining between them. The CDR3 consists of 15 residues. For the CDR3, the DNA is TGCAGTGCTAGAGATCAGGGGGGGGGCACAGATACGCAGTATTTT. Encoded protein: CSARDQGGGTDTQYF.

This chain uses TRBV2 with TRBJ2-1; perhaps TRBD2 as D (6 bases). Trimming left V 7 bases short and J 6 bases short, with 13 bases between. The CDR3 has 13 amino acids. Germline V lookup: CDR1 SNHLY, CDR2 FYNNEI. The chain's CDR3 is CASMREVGNEQFF. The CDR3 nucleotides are TGTGCCAGCATGCGGGAAGTGGGCAATGAGCAGTTCTTC.